A selection of T cell receptor beta chains follows, all from one sample in a study of response to subunit inactivated influenza vaccine. TCRdb re-analysed the RT-PCR reads in MiXCR, keeping a single row per CDR3 protein. The data contain roughly 570,000 distinct CDR3 sequences, 13% to 15% of them singletons. Sequenced here: PBMCs from blood, sampled less than 13 days after vaccination. These receptors were obtained from a man over 45 who received an inactivated influenza vaccine. The CDR3 runs from the conserved cysteine through the conserved F or W. The D gene is left open where the match is weak. Expanded clones are given a class, and other clones once, few, many or no size at all.

size: few
J: TRBJ2-2
D: TRBD2
V: TRBV7-9
CDR3: CASSLPTSGQNTGELFF
DNA: TGTGCCAGCAGCTTGCCCACTAGCGGGCAGAACACCGGGGAGCTGTTTTTT

size: NA
J: TRBJ2-1
D: TRBD2
V: TRBV7-2
CDR3: CASSLERGLAGGFAF
DNA: TGTGCCAGCAGCTTAGAGAGGGGGCTAGCGGGAGGCTTTGCGTTC

size: NA
J: TRBJ2-3
D: NA
V: TRBV27
CDR3: CASRSIPISARLTDTQYF
DNA: TGTGCCAGCAGGTCTATACCCATCAGCGCTAGGCTCACAGATACGCAGTATTTT

size: NA
J: TRBJ2-2
D: TRBD1
V: TRBV4-3
CDR3: CASSQVASGQGGTTRELFF
DNA: TGCGCCAGCAGCCAGGTGGCCTCCGGACAGGGAGGTACCACCCGGGAGCTGTTTTTT

size: few
J: TRBJ2-2
D: TRBD1
V: TRBV29-1
CDR3: CSGAVTGGTELFF
DNA: TGCAGCGGGGCGGTCACAGGGGGTACGGAGCTGTTTTTT

size: many
J: TRBJ2-3
D: TRBD2
V: TRBV7-6
CDR3: CASSLGLAGGPATDTQYF
DNA: TGTGCCAGCAGCTTAGGACTAGCGGGAGGGCCCGCTACAGATACGCAGTATTTT

size: NA
J: TRBJ2-7
D: TRBD1
V: TRBV6-1
CDR3: CASHASLGTAYEQYF
DNA: TGTGCCAGCCACGCATCCCTAGGGACAGCTTACGAGCAGTACTTC

size: few
J: TRBJ2-1
D: NA
V: TRBV29-1
CDR3: CSVGLPRRGFNEQFF
DNA: TGCAGCGTTGGGCTTCCTAGGCGGGGATTTAATGAGCAGTTCTTC

size: NA
J: TRBJ2-4
D: NA
V: TRBV5-1
CDR3: CASSLQSGGAKNIQYF
DNA: TGCGCCAGCAGCTTGCAATCCGGGGGTGCCAAAAACATTCAGTACTTC

size: few
J: TRBJ2-7
D: NA
V: TRBV7-9
CDR3: CASSLEDSASYEQYF
DNA: TGTGCCAGCAGCTTAGAAGATAGCGCCTCCTACGAGCAGTACTTC

size: NA
J: TRBJ2-1
D: NA
V: TRBV24-1
CDR3: CATSDPDRTYNEQFF
DNA: TGTGCCACCAGTGATCCTGACAGAACTTACAATGAGCAGTTCTTC

size: once
J: TRBJ1-2
D: NA
V: TRBV21-1
CDR3: CARPFGGYTF
DNA: TGTGCCCGACCATTCGGTGGCTACACCTTC

size: few
J: TRBJ2-2
D: TRBD1
V: TRBV12-3/TRBV12-4
CDR3: CASSFLTGDTGELFF
DNA: TGTGCCAGCAGTTTTCTTACAGGGGATACCGGGGAGCTGTTTTTT

size: few
J: TRBJ1-1
D: NA
V: TRBV29-1
CDR3: CSVEDEGRGTEAFF
DNA: TGCAGCGTTGAAGATGAGGGGCGGGGGACTGAAGCTTTCTTT

size: few
J: TRBJ2-7
D: TRBD2
V: TRBV15
CDR3: CATSRDLTSGPYEQYF
DNA: TGTGCCACCAGCAGAGATCTCACTAGCGGACCCTACGAGCAGTACTTC

size: few
J: TRBJ2-4
D: NA
V: TRBV29-1
CDR3: CSVEDGAKNIQYF
DNA: TGCAGCGTTGAAGACGGGGCCAAAAACATTCAGTACTTC

size: few
J: TRBJ2-7
D: TRBD2
V: TRBV11-3
CDR3: CASSPGGTLYEQYF
DNA: TGTGCCAGCAGCCCGGGGGGGACTCTCTACGAGCAGTACTTC

size: few
J: TRBJ2-7
D: NA
V: TRBV7-8
CDR3: CASSLEYPLPYEQYF
DNA: TGTGCCAGCAGCTTAGAGTATCCTCTACCTTACGAGCAGTACTTC

size: NA
J: TRBJ2-1
D: NA
V: TRBV5-1
CDR3: CASSFNPGTPEQFF
DNA: TGCGCCAGCAGCTTCAACCCCGGGACTCCGGAGCAGTTCTTC

size: few
J: TRBJ1-2
D: TRBD1
V: TRBV4-3
CDR3: CASSHAGTVYGYTF
DNA: TGCGCCAGCAGCCACGCAGGGACAGTATATGGCTACACCTTC

size: NA
J: TRBJ2-1
D: TRBD2
V: TRBV6-2/TRBV6-3
CDR3: CASSYWLWGGSSGEQFF
DNA: TGTGCCAGCAGTTACTGGCTCTGGGGCGGGAGTTCGGGTGAGCAGTTCTTC

size: NA
J: TRBJ2-5
D: NA
V: TRBV11-1
CDR3: CASSLDGGSGSRQTQYF
DNA: TGTGCCAGCAGCTTAGATGGCGGGTCGGGGAGTCGGCAGACCCAGTACTTC

size: NA
J: TRBJ1-5
D: NA
V: TRBV19
CDR3: CASSDDIQPQHF
DNA: TGTGCCAGTAGCGATGACATCCAGCCCCAGCATTTT

size: few
J: TRBJ2-1
D: NA
V: TRBV20-1
CDR3: CSARTLTVKLDEQFF
DNA: TGCAGTGCTAGAACTCTGACAGTCAAGCTCGATGAGCAGTTCTTC

size: NA
J: TRBJ2-7
D: TRBD1
V: TRBV11-2
CDR3: CASSLVTGGSSYEQYF
DNA: TGTGCCAGCAGCTTAGTGACAGGGGGGTCTTCCTACGAGCAGTACTTC

size: NA
J: TRBJ2-7
D: TRBD1
V: TRBV11-1
CDR3: CASSLPLNRGPSYYEQYF
DNA: TGTGCCAGCAGCTTACCCCTCAACAGGGGACCCTCATACTACGAGCAGTACTTC

size: few
J: TRBJ1-2
D: NA
V: TRBV5-5
CDR3: CASSPTGGTNYGYTF
DNA: TGTGCCAGCAGCCCAACGGGGGGGACTAACTATGGCTACACCTTC

size: many
J: TRBJ2-2
D: NA
V: TRBV4-2
CDR3: CASSSRRGTGELFF
DNA: TGTGCCAGCAGCTCCCGGCGTGGCACCGGGGAGCTGTTTTTT

size: NA
J: TRBJ2-2
D: NA
V: TRBV5-8
CDR3: CASSWGPNVGTGELFF
DNA: TGTGCCAGCAGCTGGGGTCCGAATGTCGGTACCGGGGAGCTGTTTTTT

size: few
J: TRBJ2-2
D: TRBD1
V: TRBV9
CDR3: CASSVEGTGGSGELFF
DNA: TGTGCCAGCAGCGTAGAGGGGACAGGGGGTTCCGGGGAGCTGTTTTTT

size: few
J: TRBJ2-1
D: NA
V: TRBV6-5
CDR3: CASSSSPSLTSNEQFF
DNA: TGTGCCAGCAGCTCCTCGCCCAGCCTCACCAGCAATGAGCAGTTCTTC

size: NA
J: TRBJ2-7
D: TRBD1
V: TRBV6-2/TRBV6-3
CDR3: CASSKPPGQGRWEQYF
DNA: TGTGCCAGCAGTAAGCCTCCGGGACAGGGTCGGTGGGAGCAGTACTTC

size: NA
J: TRBJ1-2
D: NA
V: TRBV20-1
CDR3: CSARDTRGEMGGYTF
DNA: TGCAGTGCTAGAGATACTAGAGGGGAAATGGGTGGCTACACCTTC

size: NA
J: TRBJ2-1
D: TRBD2
V: TRBV5-4
CDR3: CASSSGGTSGNNEQFF
DNA: TGTGCCAGCAGCTCGGGAGGGACTAGCGGGAACAATGAGCAGTTCTTC

size: NA
J: TRBJ2-6
D: NA
V: TRBV6-1
CDR3: CASSPYSVPGANVLTF
DNA: TGTGCCAGCAGTCCCTACAGCGTTCCCGGGGCCAACGTCCTGACTTTC

size: few
J: TRBJ1-5
D: NA
V: TRBV2
CDR3: CASSGARGQPQHF
DNA: TGTGCCAGCAGCGGGGCCCGGGGTCAGCCCCAGCATTTT

size: few
J: TRBJ2-7
D: TRBD1
V: TRBV7-9
CDR3: CASTPTGGTGTYEQYF
DNA: TGTGCCAGCACCCCCACAGGGGGGACAGGGACCTACGAGCAGTACTTC

size: NA
J: TRBJ1-2
D: NA
V: TRBV9
CDR3: CASTVGRAHYGYTF
DNA: TGTGCCAGCACCGTGGGTCGGGCCCATTATGGCTACACCTTC

size: few
J: TRBJ1-4
D: NA
V: TRBV6-1
CDR3: CASSDFVQRNEKLFF
DNA: TGTGCCAGCAGTGATTTCGTACAGAGAAATGAAAAACTGTTTTTT

size: many
J: TRBJ2-3
D: TRBD2
V: TRBV7-9
CDR3: CASSPGAGAGTDTQYF
DNA: TGTGCCAGCAGCCCAGGAGCGGGAGCGGGCACAGATACGCAGTATTTT